The clone carrying this T cell receptor (beta chain) was observed a handful of times. Its antigen is not identified. A much more abundant neighbour one base away suggests this may be a read error. This sample was included in a study of glioma-infiltrating T cells. Study-level points and caveats: Gliomas, especially low-grade, showed above-expected tissue-blood divergence; non-neoplastic patients showed below.

CDR3 length: 13 residues. CDR1 is ENHRY and CDR2 is SYGVKD in the germline V gene. J gave up 9 bases and V 11 bases, and 9 bases lay outside the gene matches. TCR alpha and beta CDR3 regions were amplified from RNA using iRepertoire nested multiplex PCR. For one-step reverse transcription and amplification, 100-400 ng of tissue mRNA or PBMC total RNA was used. MiXCR, run by TCRdb on the multiplex PCR reads, gives a single entry per CDR3 protein. The repertoire has about 94,000 distinct CDR3 sequences, 23% of them found once; the top ten carry approximately 7%. The sequence derives from a human donor with low-grade glioma or glioblastoma, undergoing nonglioma brain surgery, or in good health (not recorded which). The specimen was glioma tissue, nonneoplastic brain tissue, or PBMCs (not recorded which). The V and J genes are TRBV10-3 and TRBJ1-6, with TRBD1 matching over 8 bases. The CDR3 region is CAASGQESSPLHF. DNA of the CDR3: TGTGCCGCCTCGGGACAGGAGAGTTCACCCCTCCACTTT.